This TCR beta chain was obtained from a study of response to subunit inactivated influenza vaccine. A single record per CDR3 protein comes from TCRdb applying MiXCR to the RT-PCR reads. The data contain under 550,000 distinct CDR3 sequences, 6.5% to 8% of them singletons. In this sample, this clonotype turned up many times. Its antigen is still unknown. V gave up 5 bases and J gave up 2 bases, with 9 bases separating them. CDR1 and CDR2 from the germline V gene are SGHNT and YENEEA. The CDR3 totals 13 residues. General study results and limits: Each seasonal flu vaccination may recruit only limited new T cells, authors suggested.

Source: PBMCs from blood, taken around 25 months after vaccination. The clonotype originates from a man aged 50 to 69 who received an inactivated influenza vaccine. This chain links TRBV11-3 with TRBJ2-5, with D perhaps assigned TRBD1 or TRBD2 (7 bases each). Here the CDR3 reads CASSQGGQETQYF. The DNA of the CDR3 is TGTGCCAGCAGCCAGGGGGGGCAAGAGACCCAGTACTTC.